This T cell receptor (beta chain) was sequenced for a study of Ad26.COV2.S vaccination and SARS-CoV-2 variants. Clones were sequenced by immunoSEQ multiplex PCR, and TCRdb holds only the in-frame ones, with some missing. The sample carries roughly 320,000 clones, about 85% recorded once. The CDR3 loop spans 13 amino acids. The trim removed 4 bases at V and 7 bases at J, leaving 7 bases unmatched. Germline CDR1 reads MDHEN; CDR2 reads SYDVKM. Sample treatment: some 20 received Ad26.COV2.S at low or high dose, single or two shots; several received placebo; per-sample allocation not given. All samples were drawn on day 63, counting from the first vaccine or placebo injection. Adults aged 18-55 years in Boston included the donor.

The clonotype originates from a person between 18 and 59 years old who received the Ad26.COV2.S COVID-19 vaccine or a placebo. The sequencing here drew on peripheral blood, taken in a trial of Ad26.COV2.S vaccine versus placebo. The chain carries TRBV28 and TRBJ2-7; 7 nucleotides align to TRBD1. In DNA form, the CDR3 reads TGTGCCAGCAGTTGGACAGGCCTACGAGAGCAGTACTTC. Encoded protein: CASSWTGLREQYF.